This T cell receptor beta chain was profiled in a study of blood T cell repertoires in COVID-19. Seattle's cohort entered during active infection and was followed longitudinally. Clones were read by immunoSEQ multiplex PCR, and TCRdb kept only the in-frame ones, dropping some. Here the sample spans 180,000 or so clones, about 81% being singletons. Germline V gene lookup returns CDR1 LGHDT and CDR2 YNNKEL (reference sequence). V lost 1 base, J lost 6 bases, and 6 bases stayed unmatched. The CDR3 consists of 14 residues. Sequencing was performed on peripheral blood. This chain uses TRBV3-1 (or the pseudogene TRBV3-2) with TRBJ2-7, with 7 nucleotides matching TRBD2. The source of this sequence is a woman older than 75 with COVID-19, enrolled during active disease. Here the CDR3 reads CASSQGEGRLEQYF. DNA of the CDR3: TGTGCCAGCAGCCAAGGGGAGGGCCGTCTCGAGCAGTACTTC.